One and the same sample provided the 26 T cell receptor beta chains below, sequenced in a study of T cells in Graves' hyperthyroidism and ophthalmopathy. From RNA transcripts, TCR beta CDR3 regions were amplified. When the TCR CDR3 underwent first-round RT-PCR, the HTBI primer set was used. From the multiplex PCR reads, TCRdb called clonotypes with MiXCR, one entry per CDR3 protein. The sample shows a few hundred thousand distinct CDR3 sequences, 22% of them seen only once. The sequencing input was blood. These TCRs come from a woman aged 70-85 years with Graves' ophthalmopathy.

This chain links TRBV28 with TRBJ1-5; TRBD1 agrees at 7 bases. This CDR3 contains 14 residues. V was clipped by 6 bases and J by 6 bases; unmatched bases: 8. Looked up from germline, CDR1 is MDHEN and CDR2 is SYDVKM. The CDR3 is CASSSFTGVQPQHF. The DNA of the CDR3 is TGTGCCAGCAGCTCCTTTACAGGGGTTCAGCCCCAGCATTTT.

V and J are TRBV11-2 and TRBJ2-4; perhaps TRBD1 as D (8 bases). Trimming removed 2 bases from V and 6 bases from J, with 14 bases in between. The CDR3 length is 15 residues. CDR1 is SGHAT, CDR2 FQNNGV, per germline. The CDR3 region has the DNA TGTGCCAGCAGCTTAACCTACAGGGGGGGAAACATTCAGTACTTC. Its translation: CASSLTYRGGNIQYF.

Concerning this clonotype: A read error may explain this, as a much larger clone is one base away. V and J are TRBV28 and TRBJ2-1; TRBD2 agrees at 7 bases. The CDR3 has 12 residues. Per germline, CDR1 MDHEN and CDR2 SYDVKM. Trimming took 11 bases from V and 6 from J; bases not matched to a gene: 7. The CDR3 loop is CAGLGRANEQFF. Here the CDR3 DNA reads TGTGCCGGCCTGGGGAGGGCCAATGAGCAGTTCTTC.

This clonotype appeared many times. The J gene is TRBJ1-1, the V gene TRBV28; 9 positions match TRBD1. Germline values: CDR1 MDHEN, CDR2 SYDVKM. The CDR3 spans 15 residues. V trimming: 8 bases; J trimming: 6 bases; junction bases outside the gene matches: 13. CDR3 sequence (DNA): TGTGCCAGCCATAGCCCGGGACAGGGATCGGCTGAAGCTTTCTTT. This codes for CASHSPGQGSAEAFF.

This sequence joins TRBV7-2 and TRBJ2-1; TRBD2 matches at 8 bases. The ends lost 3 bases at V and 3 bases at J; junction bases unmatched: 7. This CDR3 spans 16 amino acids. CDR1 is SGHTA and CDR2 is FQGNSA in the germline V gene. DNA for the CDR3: TGTGCCAGCAGCTTGGAGGGACTAGTCCTCTACAATGAGCAGTTCTTC. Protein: CASSLEGLVLYNEQFF.

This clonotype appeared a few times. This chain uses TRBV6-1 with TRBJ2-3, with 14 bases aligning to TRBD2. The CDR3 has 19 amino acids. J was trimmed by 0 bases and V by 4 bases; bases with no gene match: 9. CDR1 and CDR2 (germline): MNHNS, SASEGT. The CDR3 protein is CASSVGGGLAGDSTDTQYF. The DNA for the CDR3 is TGTGCCAGCAGTGTAGGGGGGGGACTAGCGGGAGATAGCACAGATACGCAGTATTTT.

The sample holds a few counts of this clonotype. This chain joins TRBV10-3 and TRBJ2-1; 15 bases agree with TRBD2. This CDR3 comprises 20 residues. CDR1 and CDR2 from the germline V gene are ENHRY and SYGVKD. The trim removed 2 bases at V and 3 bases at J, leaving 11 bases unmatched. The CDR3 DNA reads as TGTGCCATCAGTGAGACCTGGACTAGCGGGAGGGCCCTTATCTACAATGAGCAGTTCTTC. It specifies CAISETWTSGRALIYNEQFF.

The CDR3 loop reads CASSQALEQFF. The CDR3 nucleotides read TGTGCCAGCAGCCAAGCCCTTGAGCAGTTCTTC. The V call is TRBV3-1, the J call TRBJ2-1; no definite D call. This CDR3 has 11 amino acids. The V and J ends lost 1 base and 9 bases respectively, with 4 bases between them. CDR1 is LGHDT and CDR2 is YNNKEL in the germline V gene (reference sequence).

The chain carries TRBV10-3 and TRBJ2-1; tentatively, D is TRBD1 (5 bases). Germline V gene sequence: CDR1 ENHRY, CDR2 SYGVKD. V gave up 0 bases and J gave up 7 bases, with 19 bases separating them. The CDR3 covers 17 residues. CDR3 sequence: CAISESERMIPGNEQFF. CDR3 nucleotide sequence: TGTGCCATCAGTGAGTCGGAGAGGATGATCCCAGGGAATGAGCAGTTCTTC.

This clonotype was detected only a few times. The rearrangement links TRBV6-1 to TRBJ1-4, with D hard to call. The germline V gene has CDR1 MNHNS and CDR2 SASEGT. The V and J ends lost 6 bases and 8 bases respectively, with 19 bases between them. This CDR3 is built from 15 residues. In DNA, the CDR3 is TGTGCCAGCAGCGAACTTAACTGGGTTGGCGAAAAACTGTTTTTT. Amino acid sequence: CASSELNWVGEKLFF.

CDR3 sequence: CASRSGTGGEQYF. The CDR3 DNA follows: TGTGCCAGCAGAAGCGGGACTGGCGGCGAGCAGTACTTC. The chain links TRBV6-1 to TRBJ2-7, with TRBD2 identical over 7 bases. V was clipped by 6 bases and J by 6 bases; unmatched bases: 8. From germline, CDR1 is MNHNS and CDR2 SASEGT. The CDR3 is 13 amino acids.

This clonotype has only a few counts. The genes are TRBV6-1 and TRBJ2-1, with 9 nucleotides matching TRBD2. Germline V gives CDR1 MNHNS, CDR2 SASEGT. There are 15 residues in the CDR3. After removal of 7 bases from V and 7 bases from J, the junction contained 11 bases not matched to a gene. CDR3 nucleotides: TGTGCCAGCAAAGGGTTAGTAGCGGGAGAGAATGAGCAGTTCTTC. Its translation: CASKGLVAGENEQFF.

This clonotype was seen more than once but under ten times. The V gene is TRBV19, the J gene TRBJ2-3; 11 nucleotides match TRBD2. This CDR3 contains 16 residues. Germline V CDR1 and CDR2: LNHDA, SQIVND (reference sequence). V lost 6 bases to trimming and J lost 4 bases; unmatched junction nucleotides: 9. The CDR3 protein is CASRDSGRAMPDTQYF. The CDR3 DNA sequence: TGTGCCAGTAGGGATAGCGGGAGGGCGATGCCAGATACGCAGTATTTT.

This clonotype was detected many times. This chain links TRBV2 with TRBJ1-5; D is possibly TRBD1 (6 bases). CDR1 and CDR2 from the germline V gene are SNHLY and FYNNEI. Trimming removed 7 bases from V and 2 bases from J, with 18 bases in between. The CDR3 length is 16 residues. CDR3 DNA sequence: TGTGCCAGCACTCAAGGCGGGGGGCGTCGCAATCAGCCCCAGCATTTT. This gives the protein CASTQGGGRRNQPQHF.

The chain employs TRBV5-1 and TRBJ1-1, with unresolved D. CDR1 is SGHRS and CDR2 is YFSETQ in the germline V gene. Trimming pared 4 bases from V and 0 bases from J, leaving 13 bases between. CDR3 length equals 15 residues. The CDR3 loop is CASSPATPMNTEAFF. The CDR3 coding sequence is TGCGCCAGCAGCCCCGCTACACCGATGAACACTGAAGCTTTCTTT.

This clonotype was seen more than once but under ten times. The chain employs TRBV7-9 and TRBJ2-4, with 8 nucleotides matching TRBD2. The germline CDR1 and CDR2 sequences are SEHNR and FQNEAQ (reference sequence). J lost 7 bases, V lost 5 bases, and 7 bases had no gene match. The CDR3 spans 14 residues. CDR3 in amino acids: CASSPPSGGNIQYF. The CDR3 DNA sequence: TGTGCCAGCAGCCCACCCTCGGGGGGGAACATTCAGTACTTC.

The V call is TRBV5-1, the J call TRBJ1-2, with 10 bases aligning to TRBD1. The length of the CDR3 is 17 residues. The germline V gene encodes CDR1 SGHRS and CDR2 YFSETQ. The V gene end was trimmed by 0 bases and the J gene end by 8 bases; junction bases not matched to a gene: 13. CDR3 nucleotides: TGCGCCAGCAGCTTGGAGTTTGGGAGACAGGGGGCTCAGGGCTACACCTTC. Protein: CASSLEFGRQGAQGYTF. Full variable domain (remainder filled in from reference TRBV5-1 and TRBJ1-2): KAGVTQTPRYLIKTRGQQVTLSCSPISGHRSVSWYQQTPGQGLQFLFEYFSETQRNKGNFPGRFSGRQFSNSRSEMNVSTLELGDSALYLCASSLEFGRQGAQGYTFGSGTRLTVV.

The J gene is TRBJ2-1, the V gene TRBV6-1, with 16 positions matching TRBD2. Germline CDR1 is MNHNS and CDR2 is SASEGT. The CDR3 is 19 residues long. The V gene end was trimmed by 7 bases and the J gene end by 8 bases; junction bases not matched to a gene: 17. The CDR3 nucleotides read TGTGCCAGCAACCAAGATCCCGCGGGACTAGCGGGAGGGCTCGATGAGCAGTTCTTC. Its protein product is CASNQDPAGLAGGLDEQFF.

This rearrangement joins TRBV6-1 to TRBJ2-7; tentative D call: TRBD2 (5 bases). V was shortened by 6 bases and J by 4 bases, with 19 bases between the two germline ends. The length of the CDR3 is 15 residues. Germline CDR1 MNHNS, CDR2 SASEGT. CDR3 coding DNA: TGTGCCAGCAGCGCCATAGGAGGCTTCGGGTACGAGCAGTACTTC. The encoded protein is CASSAIGGFGYEQYF.

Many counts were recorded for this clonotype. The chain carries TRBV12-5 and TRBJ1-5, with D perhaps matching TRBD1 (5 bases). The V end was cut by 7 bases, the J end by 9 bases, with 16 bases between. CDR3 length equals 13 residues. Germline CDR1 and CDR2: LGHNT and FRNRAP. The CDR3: CASVRGLDTPQHF. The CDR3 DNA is TGTGCTAGTGTTAGGGGCCTGGATACGCCCCAGCATTTT.

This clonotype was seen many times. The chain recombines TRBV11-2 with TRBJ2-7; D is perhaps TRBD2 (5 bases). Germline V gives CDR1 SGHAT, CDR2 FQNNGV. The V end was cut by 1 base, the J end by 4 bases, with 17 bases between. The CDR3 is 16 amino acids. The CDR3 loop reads CASSLAGSASRYEQYF. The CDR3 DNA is TGTGCCAGCAGCTTAGCCGGTAGCGCGAGCCGTTACGAGCAGTACTTC.

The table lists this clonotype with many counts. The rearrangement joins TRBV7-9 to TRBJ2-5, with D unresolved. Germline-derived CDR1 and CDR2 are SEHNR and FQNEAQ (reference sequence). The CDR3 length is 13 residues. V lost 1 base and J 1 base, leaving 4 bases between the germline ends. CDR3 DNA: TGTGCCAGCAGCTTAGGGATCCAAGAGACCCAGTACTTC. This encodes CASSLGIQETQYF.

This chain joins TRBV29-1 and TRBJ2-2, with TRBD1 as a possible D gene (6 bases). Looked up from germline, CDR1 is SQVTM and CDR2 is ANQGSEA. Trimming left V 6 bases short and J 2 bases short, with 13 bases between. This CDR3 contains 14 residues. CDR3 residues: CSVTGEVNTGELFF. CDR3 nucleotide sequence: TGCAGCGTGACAGGAGAAGTTAACACCGGGGAGCTGTTTTTT.

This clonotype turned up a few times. The CDR3 nucleotides read TGTGCCAGCAGTGAAAGGTGGGGGACCCAGTACTTC. Translation: CASSERWGTQYF. This chain uses TRBV6-1 with TRBJ2-5; unclear D gene. Trimming shortened V by 2 bases and J by 7 bases, and 8 bases separated the two germline ends. The germline gives CDR1 MNHNS, CDR2 SASEGT. The CDR3 contains 12 residues.

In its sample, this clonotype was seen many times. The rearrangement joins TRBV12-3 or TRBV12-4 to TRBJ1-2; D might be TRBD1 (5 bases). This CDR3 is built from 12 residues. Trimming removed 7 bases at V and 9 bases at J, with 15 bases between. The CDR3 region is CASKGIPSSYTF. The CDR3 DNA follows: TGTGCCAGCAAGGGGATCCCAAGCAGCTACACCTTC.

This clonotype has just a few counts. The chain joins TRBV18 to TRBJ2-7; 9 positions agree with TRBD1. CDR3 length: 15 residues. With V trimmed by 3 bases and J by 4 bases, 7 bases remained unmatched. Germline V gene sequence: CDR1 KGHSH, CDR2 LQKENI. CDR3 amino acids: CASSPSPGQGYEQYF. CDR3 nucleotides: TGTGCCAGCTCACCTTCGCCGGGACAGGGTTACGAGCAGTACTTC.